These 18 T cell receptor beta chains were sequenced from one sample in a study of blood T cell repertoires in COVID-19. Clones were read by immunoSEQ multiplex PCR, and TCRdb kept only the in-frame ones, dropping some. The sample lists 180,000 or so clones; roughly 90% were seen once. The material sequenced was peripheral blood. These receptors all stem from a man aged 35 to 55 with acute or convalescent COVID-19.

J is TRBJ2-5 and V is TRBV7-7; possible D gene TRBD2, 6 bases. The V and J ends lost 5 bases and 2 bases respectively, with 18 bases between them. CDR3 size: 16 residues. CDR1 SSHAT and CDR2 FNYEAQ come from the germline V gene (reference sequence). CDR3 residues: CASSELAQKIQETQYF. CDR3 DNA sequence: TGTGCCAGCAGCGAACTAGCCCAGAAAATTCAAGAGACCCAGTACTTC.

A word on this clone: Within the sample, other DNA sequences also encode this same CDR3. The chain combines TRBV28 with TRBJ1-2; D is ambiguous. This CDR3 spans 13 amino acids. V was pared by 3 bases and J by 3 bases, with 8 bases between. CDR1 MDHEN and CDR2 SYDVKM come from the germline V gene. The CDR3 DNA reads TGTGCCAGCAGTTTGGGAGGTGACTATGGCTACACCTTC. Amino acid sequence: CASSLGGDYGYTF.

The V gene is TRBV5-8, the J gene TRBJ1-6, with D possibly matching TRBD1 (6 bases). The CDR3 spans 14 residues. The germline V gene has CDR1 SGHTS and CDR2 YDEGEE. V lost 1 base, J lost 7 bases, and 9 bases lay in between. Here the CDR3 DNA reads TGTGCCAGCAGCTTGTTGCAGGGGAATTCACCCCTCCACTTT. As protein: CASSLLQGNSPLHF. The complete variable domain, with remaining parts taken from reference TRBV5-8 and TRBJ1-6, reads EAGVTQSPTHLIKTRGQQATLRCSPISGHTSVYWYQQALGLGLQFLLWYDEGEERNRGNFPPRFSGRQFPNYSSELNVNALELEDSALYLCASSLLQGNSPLHFGNGTRLTVT.

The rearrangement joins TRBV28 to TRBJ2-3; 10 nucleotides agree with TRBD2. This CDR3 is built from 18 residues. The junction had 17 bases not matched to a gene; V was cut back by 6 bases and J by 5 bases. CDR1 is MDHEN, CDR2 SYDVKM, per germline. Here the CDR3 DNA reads TGTGCCAGCAGCCAAGGACTAGCGGCCACCCTTCGCAAAGATACGCAGTATTTT. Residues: CASSQGLAATLRKDTQYF.

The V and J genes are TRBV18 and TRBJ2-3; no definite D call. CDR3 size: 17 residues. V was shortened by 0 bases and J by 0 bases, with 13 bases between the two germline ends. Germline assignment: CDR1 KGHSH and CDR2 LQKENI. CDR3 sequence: CASSPPAGDTSTDTQYF. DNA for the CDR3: TGTGCCAGCTCACCACCGGCAGGCGATACTAGCACAGATACGCAGTATTTT.

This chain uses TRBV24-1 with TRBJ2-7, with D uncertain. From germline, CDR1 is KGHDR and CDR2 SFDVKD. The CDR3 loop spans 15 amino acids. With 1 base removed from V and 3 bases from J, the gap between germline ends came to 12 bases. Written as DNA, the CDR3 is TGTGCCACCAGTGATTTCCCCGCCAGGTTCTACGAGCAGTACTTC. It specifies CATSDFPARFYEQYF.

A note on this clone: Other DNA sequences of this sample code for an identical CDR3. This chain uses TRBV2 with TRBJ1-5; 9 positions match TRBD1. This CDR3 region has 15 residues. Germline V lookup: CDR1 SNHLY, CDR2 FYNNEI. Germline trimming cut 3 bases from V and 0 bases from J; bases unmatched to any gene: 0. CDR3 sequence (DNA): TGTGCCAGCAGTGAGGACAGGGGTAGCAATCAGCCCCAGCATTTT. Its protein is CASSEDRGSNQPQHF.

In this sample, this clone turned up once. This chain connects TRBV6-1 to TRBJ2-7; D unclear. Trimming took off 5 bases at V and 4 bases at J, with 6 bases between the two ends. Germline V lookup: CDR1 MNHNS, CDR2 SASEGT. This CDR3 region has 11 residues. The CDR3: CASSQKYEQYF. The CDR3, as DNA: TGTGCCAGCAGTCAAAAATACGAGCAGTACTTC.

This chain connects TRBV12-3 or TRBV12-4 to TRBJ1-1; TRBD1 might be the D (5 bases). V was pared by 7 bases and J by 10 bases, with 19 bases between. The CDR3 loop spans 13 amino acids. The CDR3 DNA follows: TGTGCCAGCACCCCCGGGGGGACCTTCGGAGCTTTCTTT. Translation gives CASTPGGTFGAFF.

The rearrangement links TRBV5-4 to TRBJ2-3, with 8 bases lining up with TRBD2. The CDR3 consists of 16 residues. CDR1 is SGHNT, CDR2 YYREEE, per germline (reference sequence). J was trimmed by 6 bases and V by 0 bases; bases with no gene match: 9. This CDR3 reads CASSLGDGGDLDTQYF. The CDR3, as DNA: TGTGCCAGCAGCTTGGGGGACGGGGGGGACTTGGATACGCAGTATTTT.

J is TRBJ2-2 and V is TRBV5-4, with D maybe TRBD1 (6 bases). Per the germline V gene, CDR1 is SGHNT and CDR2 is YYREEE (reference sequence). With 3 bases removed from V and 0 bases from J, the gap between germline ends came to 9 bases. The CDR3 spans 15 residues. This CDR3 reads CASSSGQPNTGELFF. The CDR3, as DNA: TGTGCCAGCAGCTCTGGACAGCCGAACACCGGGGAGCTGTTTTTT.

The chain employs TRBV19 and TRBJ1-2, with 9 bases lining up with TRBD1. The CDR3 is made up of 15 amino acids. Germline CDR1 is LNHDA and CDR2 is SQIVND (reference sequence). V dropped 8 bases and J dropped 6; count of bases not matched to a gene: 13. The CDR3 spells CASLITGTGYDGYTF. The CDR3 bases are TGTGCCAGTCTAATCACCGGGACAGGGTACGATGGCTACACCTTC.

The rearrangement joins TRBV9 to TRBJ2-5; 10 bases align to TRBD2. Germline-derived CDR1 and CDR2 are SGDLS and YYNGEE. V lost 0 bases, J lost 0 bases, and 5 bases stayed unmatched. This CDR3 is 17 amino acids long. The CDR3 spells CASSVAPLAGDQETQYF. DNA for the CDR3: TGTGCCAGCAGCGTAGCTCCGCTAGCGGGGGACCAAGAGACCCAGTACTTC.

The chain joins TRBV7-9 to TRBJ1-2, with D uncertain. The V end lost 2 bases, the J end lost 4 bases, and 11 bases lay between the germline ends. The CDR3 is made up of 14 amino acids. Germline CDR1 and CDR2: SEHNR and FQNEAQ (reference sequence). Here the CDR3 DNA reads TGTGCCAGCAGCTTACAGGCGGGCGGCTATGGCTACACCTTC. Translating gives CASSLQAGGYGYTF. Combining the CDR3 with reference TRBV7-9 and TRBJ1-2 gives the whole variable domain DTGVSQNPRHKITKRGQNVTFRCDPISEHNRLYWYRQTLGQGPEFLTYFQNEAQLEKSRLLSDRFSAERPKGSFSTLEIQRTEQGDSAMYLCASSLQAGGYGYTFGSGTRLTVV.

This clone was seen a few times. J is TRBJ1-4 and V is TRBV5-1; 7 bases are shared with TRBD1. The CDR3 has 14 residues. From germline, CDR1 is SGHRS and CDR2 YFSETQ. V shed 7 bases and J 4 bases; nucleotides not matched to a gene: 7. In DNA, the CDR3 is TGCGCCAGCCGCCCAGACAGGGATAATGAAAAACTGTTTTTT. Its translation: CASRPDRDNEKLFF.

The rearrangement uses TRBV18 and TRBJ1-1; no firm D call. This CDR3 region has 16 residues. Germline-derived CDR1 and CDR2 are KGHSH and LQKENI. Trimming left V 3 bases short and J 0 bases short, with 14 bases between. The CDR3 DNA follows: TGTGCCAGCTCACCCGAACTGGGAGGGATGAACACTGAAGCTTTCTTT. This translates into CASSPELGGMNTEAFF.

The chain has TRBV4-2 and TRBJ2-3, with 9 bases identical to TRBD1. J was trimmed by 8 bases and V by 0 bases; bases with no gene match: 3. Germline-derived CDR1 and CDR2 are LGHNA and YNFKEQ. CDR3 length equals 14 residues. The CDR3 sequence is CASSQDTGGGTQYF. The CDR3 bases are TGTGCCAGCAGCCAAGATACAGGGGGCGGTACGCAGTATTTT.

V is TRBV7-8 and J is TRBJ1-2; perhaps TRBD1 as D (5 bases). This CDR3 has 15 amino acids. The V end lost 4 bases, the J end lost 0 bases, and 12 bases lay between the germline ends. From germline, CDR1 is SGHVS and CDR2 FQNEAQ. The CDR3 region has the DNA TGTGCCAGCAGCTCTGAACCGGGGGCTAACTATGGCTACACCTTC. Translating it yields CASSSEPGANYGYTF.